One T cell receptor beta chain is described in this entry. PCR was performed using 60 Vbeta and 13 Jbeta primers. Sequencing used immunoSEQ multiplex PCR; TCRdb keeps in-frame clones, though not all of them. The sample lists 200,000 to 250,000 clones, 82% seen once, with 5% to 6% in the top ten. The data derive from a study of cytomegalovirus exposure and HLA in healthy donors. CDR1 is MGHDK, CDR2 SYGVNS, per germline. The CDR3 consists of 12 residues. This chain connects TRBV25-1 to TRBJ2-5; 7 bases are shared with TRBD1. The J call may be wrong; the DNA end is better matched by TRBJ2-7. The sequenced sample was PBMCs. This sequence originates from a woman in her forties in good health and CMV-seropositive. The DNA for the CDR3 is TGTGCCACCGCAGGGGGTAGGTACGAGCAGTACTTC. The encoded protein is CATAGGRYEQYF.